Listed here are 24 T cell receptor beta chains from one sample, sequenced in a study of T cell clonality in common variable immunodeficiency. TCRdb's copy holds only in-frame clones and misses some; the assay was immunoSEQ multiplex PCR. The table lists about 37,000 clones, with no singletons. Input material: peripheral blood mononuclear cells. The receptors originated from a person between 18 and 75 years old in good health.

This clone has ten or more counts. The read is 3 residues too short to cover the CDR3 end, so that end is filled in from the germline J gene. The chain uses TRBV18 and TRBJ2-4, with TRBD1 matching 7 bases. This CDR3 has 16 amino acids. J gave up 0 bases and V 3 bases, and 5 bases lay outside the gene matches. The V gene's germline CDR1 is KGHSH and CDR2 LQKENI. The CDR3 sequence is CASSPPDRIAKNIQYF. Partial CDR3 DNA: TGTGCCAGCTCACCCCCGGACAGGATAGCCAAAAACATT.

The table lists this clone with a few counts. The read finishes 3 residues shy of the CDR3 end, and the germline J gene is used to complete it. The chain links TRBV19 to TRBJ1-2, with 8 bases matching TRBD1. The CDR3 is 15 amino acids. The germline gives CDR1 LNHDA, CDR2 SQIVND (reference sequence). The J segment lost 4 bases and the V segment lost 3 bases, leaving 7 bases of the junction unmatched. CDR3 DNA, as far as it was read: TGTGCCAGTAGTATGGAGACAGGGGCCCCCTATGGC. Amino acids: CASSMETGAPYG. The entire CDR3 protein is CASSMETGAPYGYTF.

This clone occurred many times. The sequenced fragment ends 3 residues before the CDR3 boundary, so the rest is inferred from the germline J gene. V gene TRBV28 combines with J gene TRBJ2-7, with 7 bases identical to TRBD1. V was pared by 7 bases and J by 0 bases, with 3 bases of the junction left unmatched. The CDR3 loop spans 13 amino acids. Germline lookup yields CDR1 MDHEN and CDR2 SYDVKM. CDR3: CASTRQGSYEQYF. The sequenced CDR3 bases are TGTGCCAGCACGAGACAGGGCTCCTACGAG.

Ten or more counts support this clone. The read terminates 3 residues ahead of where the CDR3 ends, so the germline J gene completes it. The gene calls are TRBV19 and TRBJ2-7; TRBD2 agrees at 7 bases. V was pared by 6 bases and J by 1 base, with 12 bases of the junction left unmatched. The germline gives CDR1 LNHDA, CDR2 SQIVND (reference sequence). There are 16 residues in the CDR3. CDR3 DNA, as far as it was read: TGTGCCAGTAGCCTAGCCCGGACTAGTGTTTCCTACGAG. Its protein is CASSLARTSVSYE. The entire CDR3 protein is CASSLARTSVSYEQYF.

This clone was observed at least ten times. The CDR3 here is CAWNVGAGPYNEQFF. The sequenced CDR3 bases are TGTGCCTGGAATGTGGGAGCGGGGCCCTACAATGAG. V gene TRBV30 combines with J gene TRBJ2-1, with TRBD2 matching over 7 bases. The CDR3 end is not reached by the read, which stops 3 residues before it; the germline J gene fills it in. Germline-derived CDR1 and CDR2 are GTSNPN and SVGIG (reference sequence). The junction had 8 bases not matched to a gene; V was cut back by 4 bases and J by 2 bases. The CDR3 extends over 15 amino acids.

This clone was counted ten times or more. The part of the CDR3 DNA that was read is TGTGCCAGCTCACCAGGGCAGGAAAATGAAAAA. Translated: CASSPGQENEK. The full CDR3 sequence reads CASSPGQENEKLFF. This chain joins TRBV18 and TRBJ1-4; unclear D gene. The read comes to an end 3 residues before the CDR3 does, leaving the germline J gene to fill in the end. Germline-derived CDR1 and CDR2 are KGHSH and LQKENI. The CDR3 has 14 amino acids. Trimming removed 2 bases from V and 5 bases from J, with 9 bases in between.

This clone was recorded many times. CDR3 DNA (partial): TGCGGGACCGGGACAGGGGTCACTGGGGCCAACGTC. Translating gives CGTGTGVTGANV. The entire CDR3 protein is CGTGTGVTGANVLTF. The chain recombines TRBV20-1 with TRBJ2-6, with TRBD1 matching over 10 bases. The sequenced fragment ends 3 residues before the CDR3 boundary, so the rest is inferred from the germline J gene. The CDR3 loop spans 15 amino acids. Germline CDR1 DFQATT, CDR2 SNEGSKA (reference sequence).

At least ten counts were recorded for this clone. The covered CDR3 bases are TGTGCCAGTAGTATCTGGCAGTCGAACACCGGGGAG. Encoded protein: CASSIWQSNTGE. The complete CDR3 sequence is CASSIWQSNTGELFF. The chain recombines TRBV19 with TRBJ2-2; no reliable D call. The DNA ends 3 residues before the CDR3 does, and the rest of the CDR3 is filled in from the germline J gene. The length of the CDR3 is 15 residues. V gave up 3 bases and J gave up 0 bases, with 8 bases separating them. CDR1 and CDR2 from the germline V gene are LNHDA and SQIVND (reference sequence).

In this sample, this clone turned up many times. The read comes to an end 3 residues before the CDR3 does, leaving the germline J gene to fill in the end. V gene TRBV6-4 combines with J gene TRBJ2-3; possible D gene TRBD2, 5 bases. Germline values: CDR1 MRHNA, CDR2 SNTAGT. The ends were cut back, 4 bases at V and 4 bases at J, with 12 bases in the middle. This CDR3 is built from 14 residues. CDR3 residues: CASSAGGSPDTQYF. CDR3 DNA, as far as it was read: TGTGCCAGCAGTGCGGGCGGGTCCCCAGATACG.

Ten or more counts support this clone. The read gets to within 3 residues of the CDR3 end, and the germline J gene fills in the rest. The chain has TRBV20-1 and TRBJ1-1; 9 nucleotides agree with TRBD1. Per germline, CDR1 DFQATT and CDR2 SNEGSKA (reference sequence). V shed 3 bases, J shed 4 bases, and the junction held 6 bases outside the gene matches. The CDR3 runs to 14 residues. The CDR3 bases that were read are TGCAGTGCTAGGGCCGGGACAGGGCCCACTGAA. Protein sequence: CSARAGTGPTE. The CDR3, in full, reads CSARAGTGPTEAFF.

In its sample, this clone was seen many times. The missing CDR3 end, 3 residues past where the read stops, is filled in from the germline J gene. The genes are TRBV24-1 and TRBJ2-1; TRBD2 aligns across 8 bases. The germline V gene has CDR1 KGHDR and CDR2 SFDVKD. Germline trimming cut 5 bases from V and 5 bases from J; bases unmatched to any gene: 7. This CDR3 region has 15 residues. The DNA read from the CDR3 is TGTGCCACCAGTGCCTCGGGACTAGGGCACAATGAG. The encoded protein is CATSASGLGHNE. In full, the CDR3 is CATSASGLGHNEQFF.

This clone was picked up many times. The DNA ends 3 residues before the CDR3 does, and the rest of the CDR3 is filled in from the germline J gene. The chain recombines TRBV29-1 with TRBJ2-2; D is possibly TRBD2 (5 bases). Germline lookup yields CDR1 SQVTM and CDR2 ANQGSEA. The germline V and J ends were trimmed by 4 bases and 2 bases, with 11 bases remaining between them. This CDR3 has 14 amino acids. The sequenced part of the CDR3 DNA is TGCAGCGTTGGGGCGGGTTTTAACACCGGGGAG. Protein sequence: CSVGAGFNTGE. The CDR3 as a whole reads CSVGAGFNTGELFF.

This clone was observed at least ten times. Read coverage stops 3 residues before the CDR3 terminus; the germline J gene supplies the remainder. The chain combines TRBV7-9 with TRBJ1-4, with 11 nucleotides matching TRBD1. There are 14 residues in the CDR3. The V segment lost 5 bases and the J segment 6 bases; nucleotides outside the gene matches: 2. Germline V gives CDR1 SEHNR, CDR2 FQNEAQ (reference sequence). CDR3: CASSRDRGYEKLFF. The DNA read from the CDR3 is TGTGCCAGCAGCCGGGACAGGGGGTATGAAAAA.

There are many counts of this clone. The read halts 3 residues ahead of the CDR3 end, with the missing end drawn from the germline J gene. The chain carries TRBV28 and TRBJ1-2, with D perhaps matching TRBD1 (5 bases). CDR1 and CDR2 from the germline V gene are MDHEN and SYDVKM. This CDR3 spans 15 amino acids. Trimming removed 2 bases at V and 1 base at J, with 11 bases between. This chain's CDR3 is CASSLPTRGNYGYTF. The DNA read from the CDR3 is TGTGCCAGCAGTTTACCCACAAGGGGTAACTATGGC.

This clone was seen ten or more times. The CDR3 end lies 3 residues beyond the end of the read and is filled in from the germline J gene. V and J are TRBV28 and TRBJ2-7; 9 nucleotides agree with TRBD2. Per germline, CDR1 MDHEN and CDR2 SYDVKM. The CDR3 sequence is 16 residues long. The J segment lost 4 bases and the V segment lost 3 bases, leaving 10 bases of the junction unmatched. The part of the CDR3 DNA that was read is TGTGCCAGCAGTTTGGGACTAGCATCCGGAGTTTACGAG. Its protein is CASSLGLASGVYE. The complete CDR3 sequence is CASSLGLASGVYEQYF.

There are many counts of this clone. The read terminates 3 residues before the CDR3 end, so the remaining end is supplied by the germline J gene. The V and J genes are TRBV7-8 and TRBJ2-1; TRBD2 aligns across 15 bases. V lost 5 bases, J lost 7 bases, and 6 bases stayed unmatched. CDR1 and CDR2 from the germline V gene are SGHVS and FQNEAQ. The CDR3 extends over 16 amino acids. This CDR3 is CASSTRTSGRVNEQFF. The covered CDR3 bases are TGTGCCAGCAGCACTCGGACTAGCGGGAGGGTGAATGAG. The whole variable domain, remainder taken from reference TRBV7-8 and TRBJ2-1, is GAGVSQSPRYKVAKRGQDVALRCDPISGHVSLFWYQQALGQGPEFLTYFQNEAQLDKSGLPSDRFFAERPEGSVSTLKIQRTQQEDSAVYLCASSTRTSGRVNEQFFGPGTRLTVL.

This clone was counted many times. The sequenced fragment ends 3 residues before the CDR3 boundary, so the rest is inferred from the germline J gene. The J gene is TRBJ1-2, the V gene TRBV19; 7 positions agree with TRBD1. Trimming cost V 5 bases and J 2 bases; bases outside gene matches: 8. The CDR3 runs to 15 residues. CDR1 is LNHDA, CDR2 SQIVND, per germline (reference sequence). CDR3 region: CASSPSTGRNYGYTF. The sequenced CDR3 bases are TGTGCCAGTAGTCCATCGACAGGGCGGAACTATGGC.

This clone was recorded at least ten times. Read data end 3 residues before the CDR3 end; the end is taken from the germline J gene. V gene TRBV19 combines with J gene TRBJ2-3; 8 nucleotides agree with TRBD1. The length of the CDR3 is 15 residues. Germline loops: CDR1 LNHDA, CDR2 SQIVND (reference sequence). Trimming took 1 base from V and 4 from J; bases not matched to a gene: 4. The covered CDR3 bases are TGTGCCAGTAGTATAGGGTCAGGGGGCCCAGATACG. It codes for CASSIGSGGPDT. The complete CDR3 sequence is CASSIGSGGPDTQYF.

This clone has a count of ten or more. Sequencing ends 3 residues short of the CDR3 end; the germline J gene provides the rest. The chain uses TRBV2 and TRBJ1-5; TRBD1 aligns across 10 bases. Germline-derived CDR1 and CDR2 are SNHLY and FYNNEI. The V segment lost 4 bases and the J segment 4 bases; nucleotides outside the gene matches: 4. CDR3 length: 15 amino acids. The sequenced part of the CDR3 DNA is TGTGCCAGCAGTGGACAGGGGGCGATTAATCAGCCC. It specifies CASSGQGAINQP. The full CDR3 is CASSGQGAINQPQHF.

The sample holds many counts of this clone. The read falls 3 residues short of the CDR3 end, and the missing part is taken from the germline J gene. The gene calls are TRBV3-1 (or the pseudogene TRBV3-2) and TRBJ2-1, with D possibly TRBD1 on 6 matching bases. Germline lookup yields CDR1 LGHDT and CDR2 YNNKEL (reference sequence). Trimming removed 4 bases from V and 0 bases from J, with 13 bases in between. The CDR3 extends over 16 amino acids. The part of the CDR3 DNA that was read is TGTGCCAGCAGCCTCAGAGGACAGAGCTCCTACAATGAG. Encoded protein: CASSLRGQSSYNE. The whole CDR3 protein reads CASSLRGQSSYNEQFF.

In this sample, this clone turned up many times. The read ends 3 residues early relative to the CDR3; the germline J gene fills the gap. J is TRBJ2-5 and V is TRBV20-1, with 7 bases fitting TRBD2. V dropped 7 bases and J dropped 4; count of bases not matched to a gene: 6. The CDR3 sequence is 12 residues long. Germline CDR1 reads DFQATT; CDR2 reads SNEGSKA (reference sequence). CDR3 sequence: CSVRLAGETQYF. The CDR3 DNA, read in part, is TGCAGTGTAAGACTAGCTGGAGAGACC.

This clone has at least ten counts. The read comes to an end 3 residues before the CDR3 does, leaving the germline J gene to fill in the end. The chain recombines TRBV7-2 with TRBJ2-7; D perhaps matches TRBD2 (6 bases). CDR3 length: 14 amino acids. Germline V gives CDR1 SGHTA, CDR2 FQGNSA. The ends were cut back, 2 bases at V and 4 bases at J, with 12 bases in the middle. The CDR3 sequence is CASSLMGGEYEQYF. CDR3 DNA (partial): TGTGCCAGCAGCTTAATGGGCGGGGAATACGAG.

Ten or more counts support this clone. Sequencing ends 3 residues short of the CDR3 end; the germline J gene provides the rest. The rearrangement links TRBV5-1 to TRBJ2-5; TRBD2 matches 10 bases. In germline, CDR1 is SGHRS, CDR2 YFSETQ. This CDR3 has 16 residues. Trimming cost V 0 bases and J 5 bases; bases outside gene matches: 7. The part of the CDR3 DNA that was read is TGCGCCAGCAGCTTGGGCCCTGCTAGCGGGAGTGAGACC. Translation: CASSLGPASGSET. The whole CDR3 reads CASSLGPASGSETQYF.

This clone was seen many times. The read comes to an end 3 residues before the CDR3 does, leaving the germline J gene to fill in the end. This sequence joins TRBV20-1 and TRBJ1-3; tentatively, D is TRBD1 (5 bases). Deletions cut 3 bases from V and 0 bases from J, with 18 bases between. CDR3 length equals 17 residues. Germline assignment: CDR1 DFQATT and CDR2 SNEGSKA (reference sequence). CDR3 DNA, as far as it was read: TGCAGTGCTAGGCCCAATGGGGGGAAGAGCTCTGGAAACACC. The encoded protein is CSARPNGGKSSGNT. The entire CDR3 protein reads CSARPNGGKSSGNTIYF.